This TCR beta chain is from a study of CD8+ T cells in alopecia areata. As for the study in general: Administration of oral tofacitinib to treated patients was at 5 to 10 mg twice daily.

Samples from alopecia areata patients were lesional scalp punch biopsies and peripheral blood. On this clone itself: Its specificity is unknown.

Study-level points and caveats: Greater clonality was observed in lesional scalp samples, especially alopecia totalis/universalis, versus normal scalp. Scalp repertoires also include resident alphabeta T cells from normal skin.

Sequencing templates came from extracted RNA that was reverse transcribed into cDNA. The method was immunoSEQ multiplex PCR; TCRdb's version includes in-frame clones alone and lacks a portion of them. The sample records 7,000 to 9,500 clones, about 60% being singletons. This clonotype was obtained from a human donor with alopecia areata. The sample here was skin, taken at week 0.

CDR3 sequence: CAISESSGQEGYEQYF. The CDR3 DNA reads as TGTGCCATCAGTGAGTCGTCCGGACAGGAGGGGTACGAGCAGTACTTC. J is TRBJ2-7 and V is TRBV10-3, with D possibly matching TRBD1 (7 bases). V lost 0 bases and J 4 bases, leaving 16 bases between the germline ends. The CDR3 runs to 16 residues. Germline CDR1 and CDR2: ENHRY and SYGVKD.